This TCR beta chain was sequenced during a study of T cell responses to AZD1222 COVID-19 vaccine. To note about this clone: Its cognate antigen is unknown.

Germline CDR1 SGHDT, CDR2 YYEEEE. The CDR3 consists of 16 residues. V lost 0 bases, J lost 3 bases, and 5 bases stayed unmatched. The study's findings and limits: White British ancestry dominated among donors, who included more females, and clonal diversity was possibly underestimated. Repertoire collection took place solely once the T cell response had peaked. The breadth and depth of Spike-specific TCRs increased once two AZD1222 doses had been given.

Repertoires were generated with immunoSEQ multiplex PCR, while TCRdb's copy carries only in-frame clones and drops some. Of some 140,000 clones listed, roughly 89% are singletons. The chain is built from TRBV5-6 and TRBJ1-1; 10 nucleotides match TRBD1. This sequence originates from an adult in good health. The sequencing used peripheral blood, collected on day 0 of AZD1222 vaccination. The CDR3 sequence: CASSLGTGGWDTEAFF. The CDR3 DNA reads TGTGCCAGCAGCTTGGGGACAGGGGGATGGGACACTGAAGCTTTCTTT.